The 26 T cell receptor beta chains below were found in one sample sequenced in a study of regulatory T cells in long-lasting Graves disease. Arm-PCR of CDR3 regions with iRepertoire HTBI primers generated TCR beta libraries. TCRdb recomputed calls from the multiplex PCR reads with MiXCR, one row per CDR3 protein. In the table there are more than 400,000 distinct CDR3 sequences, roughly 15% of which are singletons. This sample's time point: newly diagnosed GD, antithyroid drugs for less than 3 months. The TCR library was prepared using RNA isolated from PBMCs. This sample also belongs to another study, concerning T cells in Graves' hyperthyroidism and ophthalmopathy.

The sample was peripheral blood mononuclear cells (PBMCs), taken at new diagnosis, from a patient treated with antithyroid drugs. The origin of the receptors is a woman aged 30 to 39 with Graves disease.

There are many counts of this clonotype. J is TRBJ1-2 and V is TRBV2; D possibly corresponds to TRBD1 (5 bases). V dropped 8 bases and J dropped 4 bases, with 11 bases sitting between them. The CDR3 contains 12 residues. Germline CDR1 SNHLY, CDR2 FYNNEI. CDR3 sequence reads: CASLQGTYGYTF. CDR3 nucleotides: TGTGCCAGCTTGCAGGGTACCTATGGCTACACCTTC.

This clonotype has ten or more counts. The chain recombines TRBV28 with TRBJ2-1; a possible D gene is TRBD2 (6 bases). The CDR3 spans 13 residues. Looked up from germline, CDR1 is MDHEN and CDR2 is SYDVKM. V shed 11 bases and J shed 9 bases, with 20 bases lying between them. The CDR3 nucleotides are TGTGCCTTCGGAGCGGGTGGTATGAGTGAGCAGTTCTTC. Translating it yields CAFGAGGMSEQFF.

The chain recombines TRBV4-3 with TRBJ2-1; 7 bases are shared with TRBD2. Germline V gives CDR1 LGHNA, CDR2 YSLEER. The CDR3 has 17 residues. The V and J ends lost 1 base and 8 bases, in that order; junction bases with no gene match: 14. This chain's CDR3 is CASSQAHGLAVFDEQFF. CDR3 in DNA: TGCGCCAGCAGCCAAGCCCACGGGCTAGCGGTATTCGATGAGCAGTTCTTC.

This clonotype has ten or more counts. The rearrangement uses TRBV20-1 and TRBJ2-1; 9 bases fit TRBD1. The germline V gene encodes CDR1 DFQATT and CDR2 SNEGSKA (reference sequence). The CDR3 consists of 15 residues. V lost 6 bases and J lost 9; bases outside the gene matches: 15. The CDR3 DNA is TGCAGTGCGAGAAGACTAGGGACAGGGAAGGTTGAGCAGTTCTTC. Amino acids: CSARRLGTGKVEQFF.

In this sample, this clonotype turned up many times. The chain carries TRBV2 and TRBJ2-1; 8 nucleotides line up with TRBD1. V lost 3 bases, J lost 4 bases, and 8 bases stayed unmatched. Germline lookup yields CDR1 SNHLY and CDR2 FYNNEI. The CDR3 is 16 residues long. The CDR3 sequence: CASSEEGQAVYNEQFF. The CDR3 nucleotides are TGTGCCAGCAGTGAGGAGGGACAGGCCGTTTACAATGAGCAGTTCTTC.

This rearrangement joins TRBV5-6 to TRBJ2-7; 7 nucleotides align to TRBD2. The V gene's germline CDR1 is SGHDT and CDR2 YYEEEE. The CDR3 is 17 amino acids. V shed 3 bases, J shed 1 base, and the junction held 13 bases outside the gene matches. In DNA form, the CDR3 reads TGTGCCAGCAGCTCCCGACCCGGGACTATAGCTTCCTACGAGCAGTACTTC. It encodes CASSSRPGTIASYEQYF. The full variable domain, rest sourced from reference TRBV5-6 and TRBJ2-7, is DAGVTQSPTHLIKTRGQQVTLRCSPKSGHDTVSWYQQALGQGPQFIFQYYEEEERQRGNFPDRFSGHQFPNYSSELNVNALLLGDSALYLCASSSRPGTIASYEQYFGPGTRLTVT.

V gene TRBV5-1 combines with J gene TRBJ2-1; 8 bases are shared with TRBD2. Germline V lookup: CDR1 SGHRS, CDR2 YFSETQ. V was pared by 4 bases and J by 10 bases, with 13 bases of the junction left unmatched. This CDR3 is built from 15 residues. CDR3 coding DNA: TGCGCCAGCAGCCCCGGACTAGCTACCCCCATGGAGCAGTTCTTC. This translates into CASSPGLATPMEQFF.

The rearrangement links TRBV6-1 to TRBJ2-4, with TRBD2 identical over 12 bases. The CDR3 is made up of 18 amino acids. V shed 7 bases, J shed 0 bases, and the junction held 10 bases outside the gene matches. Germline lookup yields CDR1 MNHNS and CDR2 SASEGT. The CDR3 sequence: CASTRTSGVGLAKNIQYF. In nucleotides, the CDR3 is TGTGCCAGCACCAGGACTAGCGGGGTGGGGTTAGCCAAAAACATTCAGTACTTC.

This clonotype has at least ten counts. DNA of the CDR3: TGTGCCAGTGCGCAGGGACACCTAAAAGAGACCCAGTACTTC. Its translation: CASAQGHLKETQYF. This chain uses TRBV6-1 with TRBJ2-5, with D perhaps matching TRBD1 (6 bases). The CDR3 runs to 14 residues. Deletions cut 9 bases from V and 3 bases from J, with 17 bases between. The V gene's germline CDR1 is MNHNS and CDR2 SASEGT.

This clonotype was counted a few times. Its ends do not fully match the called genes, so a read error is possible. V and J are TRBV5-1 and TRBJ1-5; 7 positions agree with TRBD1. The germline V gene encodes CDR1 SGHRS and CDR2 YFSETQ. CDR3 length: 14 residues. The CDR3 nucleotides read TGCGCCAGCAGCTTGGTAGGGGGCGACCAGCCCCGGCATTTT. It yields the protein CASSLVGGDQPRHF.

There are a few counts of this clonotype. V is TRBV20-1 and J is TRBJ2-1; D tentatively fits TRBD1 or TRBD2 (5 bases each). CDR1 and CDR2 from the germline V gene are DFQATT and SNEGSKA (reference sequence). Trimming took off 4 bases at V and 4 bases at J, with 11 bases between the two ends. This CDR3 has 13 amino acids. The chain's CDR3 is CSAKRGAYNEQFF. The DNA for the CDR3 is TGCAGTGCTAAGAGAGGGGCTTACAATGAGCAGTTCTTC.

At least ten counts were recorded for this clonotype. This sequence joins TRBV27 and TRBJ2-5; weak D call: TRBD1 (5 bases). Per germline, CDR1 MNHEY and CDR2 SMNVEV (reference sequence). Between the trimmed V and J ends, which lost 5 bases and 1 base, there was a span of 11 bases. CDR3 length: 14 amino acids. DNA for the CDR3: TGTGCCAGCAGTCGGGTGGGGCTCCAAGAGACCCAGTACTTC. This encodes CASSRVGLQETQYF.

This chain links TRBV18 with TRBJ1-4; D ambiguous. V shed 3 bases and J shed 5 bases, with 10 bases lying between them. CDR3 length: 14 residues. The germline V gene has CDR1 KGHSH and CDR2 LQKENI. The CDR3 nucleotides are TGTGCCAGCTCACCCGGACTGAACAATGAAAAACTGTTTTTT. It encodes CASSPGLNNEKLFF.

This clonotype was counted only a few times. The rearrangement links TRBV20-1 to TRBJ2-2; TRBD2 agrees at 10 bases. The CDR3 spans 21 residues. V lost 1 base, J lost 5 bases, and 22 bases stayed unmatched. Germline-derived CDR1 and CDR2 are DFQATT and SNEGSKA (reference sequence). CDR3 nucleotide sequence: TGCAGTGCTAGAGGCCCGGAACGGCTAGCGGGAGCCTCGGGATGGACCGGGGAGCTGTTTTTT. This codes for CSARGPERLAGASGWTGELFF.

Regarding this clonotype: A much more abundant neighbour one base away suggests this may be a read error. The chain employs TRBV11-2 and TRBJ1-2, with D possibly TRBD1 on 6 matching bases. The CDR3 covers 12 residues. Germline CDR1 is SGHAT and CDR2 is FQNNGV. The CDR3 region is CASSSGAIGSTF. DNA of the CDR3: TGTGCCAGCAGCTCGGGGGCAATTGGCTCCACCTTC.

The genes are TRBV4-3 and TRBJ1-3; a weak D match, TRBD1 (6 bases). CDR1 and CDR2 (germline): LGHNA, YSLEER. V gave up 1 base and J gave up 2 bases, with 12 bases separating them. CDR3 size: 16 residues. The CDR3 loop reads CASSQVNRAAGNTIYF. The CDR3 DNA is TGCGCCAGCAGCCAAGTTAACAGGGCGGCTGGAAACACCATATATTTT.

As regards this clonotype: A single base is all that separates this from a far larger clone, so a read error is likely. The chain uses TRBV9 and TRBJ2-7; weak D call: TRBD2 (6 bases). In germline, CDR1 is SGDLS, CDR2 YYNGEE. Trimming removed 5 bases from V and 8 bases from J, with 26 bases in between. The CDR3 sequence is 16 residues long. The CDR3 region is CASSLIEGLGAVKQYF. The CDR3 nucleotides read TGTGCCAGCAGTTTGATTGAGGGACTGGGCGCGGTGAAGCAGTACTTC.

This clonotype was detected many times. The chain is built from TRBV13 and TRBJ1-2, with D possibly matching TRBD1 (6 bases). CDR1 PRHDT and CDR2 FYEKMQ come from the germline V gene (reference sequence). This CDR3 is 14 amino acids long. With 4 bases removed from V and 5 bases from J, the gap between germline ends came to 14 bases. CDR3 protein: CASSSAGTSYGYTF. CDR3 DNA sequence: TGTGCCAGCAGCTCCGCCGGGACATCTTATGGCTACACCTTC.

This clonotype was detected ten times or more. Written as DNA, the CDR3 is TGTGCCAGCAAATCTTCGAAGAACTACAATGAGCAGTTCTTC. This encodes CASKSSKNYNEQFF. The rearrangement links TRBV2 to TRBJ2-1; D ambiguous. Per the germline V gene, CDR1 is SNHLY and CDR2 is FYNNEI. This CDR3 has 14 residues. The V and J ends lost 7 bases and 3 bases respectively, with 13 bases between them.

V gene TRBV7-9 combines with J gene TRBJ2-3; TRBD2 aligns across 7 bases. The CDR3 extends over 16 amino acids. With 6 bases clipped from V and 4 bases from J, the junction kept 13 bases outside the gene matches. Germline V CDR1 and CDR2: SEHNR, FQNEAQ (reference sequence). The CDR3 DNA reads TGTGCCAGCAGTCCGAACTTGGCGGGAGATTCAGATACGCAGTATTTT. This gives the protein CASSPNLAGDSDTQYF.

At least ten counts were recorded for this clonotype. This chain uses TRBV6-5 with TRBJ2-1; perhaps TRBD2 as D (5 bases). The V end lost 4 bases, the J end lost 7 bases, and 20 bases lay between the germline ends. The V gene's germline CDR1 is MNHEY and CDR2 SVGAGI. The CDR3 loop spans 16 amino acids. CDR3 coding DNA: TGTGCCAGCAGTTCGGCCGGTGGCGGATCGGGGAATGAGCAGTTCTTC. The encoded protein is CASSSAGGGSGNEQFF.

This clonotype turned up a few times. V and J are TRBV9 and TRBJ2-5; the match to TRBD2 covers 11 bases. CDR3 length: 17 residues. The germline gives CDR1 SGDLS, CDR2 YYNGEE. Trimming cost V 3 bases and J 2 bases; bases outside gene matches: 9. As DNA, the CDR3 is TGTGCCAGCAGCGCCCATCAACTAGCGGGAGTTCAAGAGACCCAGTACTTC. Translating it yields CASSAHQLAGVQETQYF.

This clonotype was picked up many times. This rearrangement joins TRBV5-6 to TRBJ1-2, with unresolved D. CDR3 length: 14 amino acids. V was cut by 0 bases and J by 5 bases, with 11 bases left in between. Per the germline V gene, CDR1 is SGHDT and CDR2 is YYEEEE. CDR3 bases: TGTGCCAGCAGCTTGGTGGCTGCCGCTTATGGCTACACCTTC. Amino acids: CASSLVAAAYGYTF. The entire variable domain, with the rest obtained from reference TRBV5-6 and TRBJ1-2, is as follows: DAGVTQSPTHLIKTRGQQVTLRCSPKSGHDTVSWYQQALGQGPQFIFQYYEEEERQRGNFPDRFSGHQFPNYSSELNVNALLLGDSALYLCASSLVAAAYGYTFGSGTRLTVV.

This clonotype came up many times. V usage is TRBV20-1 and J usage is TRBJ2-1; 9 positions agree with TRBD2. V dropped 6 bases and J dropped 4; count of bases not matched to a gene: 4. From germline, CDR1 is DFQATT and CDR2 SNEGSKA (reference sequence). This CDR3 has 13 amino acids. DNA for the CDR3: TGCAGTGCCTCGCGGGAGGGGTACAATGAGCAGTTCTTC. Amino acids: CSASREGYNEQFF.

This clonotype was counted only a few times. This chain connects TRBV4-2 to TRBJ2-1, with 10 bases aligning to TRBD2. Trimming took 3 bases from V and 2 from J; bases not matched to a gene: 1. The length of the CDR3 is 15 residues. CDR1 is LGHNA and CDR2 is YNFKEQ in the germline V gene. CDR3 DNA sequence: TGTGCCAGCAGCCACACTAGCGGGGCCTACAATGAGCAGTTCTTC. Amino acids: CASSHTSGAYNEQFF.

This clonotype was recorded at least ten times. CDR3: CASSLERTTDTQYF. The CDR3 nucleotides read TGTGCCAGCAGCTTAGAGCGGACCACAGATACGCAGTATTTT. This rearrangement joins TRBV11-2 to TRBJ2-3; D remains unclear. The V and J ends lost 0 bases and 2 bases respectively, with 6 bases between them. Germline-derived CDR1 and CDR2 are SGHAT and FQNNGV. The CDR3 consists of 14 residues. Together with reference TRBV11-2 and TRBJ2-3, the CDR3 gives the full variable domain: EAGVAQSPRYKIIEKRQSVAFWCNPISGHATLYWYQQILGQGPKLLIQFQNNGVVDDSQLPKDRFSAERLKGVDSTLKIQPAKLEDSAVYLCASSLERTTDTQYFGPGTRLTVL.